One TCR beta chain is described in this entry. This CDR3 has 13 amino acids. CDR1 LGHNT and CDR2 FRNRAP come from the germline V gene. V dropped 6 bases and J dropped 9; count of bases not matched to a gene: 9. The entry originates in a study of OX40 agonist ivuxolimab in advanced cancers. Data came from immunoSEQ multiplex PCR; TCRdb stores just in-frame clones and leaves some out. The data show 86,000 or so clones, with roughly nine tenths seen just once and 2.8% held by the top ten. Specimen: CD4+ or CD8+ T cells sorted from blood, collected in a trial of the OX40 agonist ivuxolimab. The TCR sequence derives from an adult with an advanced solid tumor such as melanoma, head and neck, liver or kidney cancer. V gene TRBV12-5 combines with J gene TRBJ2-3; 7 bases are a match to TRBD2. In DNA form, the CDR3 reads TGTGCTAGTGGCCGAGACCGGGGAGGGACGCAGTATTTT. It codes for CASGRDRGGTQYF.